This TCR beta chain was recorded in a study of human T cells and chemical hapten exposure. TCRdb analysed the RACE reads with MiXCR anew, one entry per CDR3 protein. The profile shows tens of thousands of distinct CDR3 sequences, over 8% of them singletons. This clonotype has only a few counts. As to time point: healthy volunteer bleed at 2 weeks. Someone pulled total RNA out of unfractionated whole blood. The sequencing sample was made of whole blood. This receptor was identified in a female donor in good health. Some clones in this sample may be carry-over from other donors' samples.

The CDR3 loop reads CASSLLDDRQAFF. The CDR3 nucleotides read TGTGCCAGCAGTTTATTGGATGATAGGCAAGCTTTCTTT. The rearrangement links TRBV28 to TRBJ1-1; D gene uncertain. Germline values: CDR1 MDHEN, CDR2 SYDVKM. CDR3 length: 13 amino acids. Trimming left V 1 base short and J 9 bases short, with 12 bases between.